The 15 T cell receptor beta chains listed next were all sequenced from one sample in a study of blood T cell repertoires in COVID-19. TCRdb's copy holds only in-frame clones and misses some; the assay was immunoSEQ multiplex PCR. The sample yields 450,000 or so clones, approximately 90% seen once. Material: peripheral blood. These receptors came from a man younger than 35 with COVID-19, enrolled during active disease.

This clone was seen more than once but under ten times. The genes are TRBV6-1 and TRBJ2-5; possibly TRBD1 for D (5 bases). Trimming took 1 base from V and 5 from J, leaving 11 bases between them. The CDR3 totals 14 residues. Germline values: CDR1 MNHNS, CDR2 SASEGT. CDR3 sequence (DNA): TGTGCCAGCAGTGAAGGACAGCCTCGGGAGACCCAGTACTTC. Translated: CASSEGQPRETQYF.

For the CDR3, the DNA is TGCGCCAGCAGCCCGGGACAGTTAGCCAAAAACATTCAGTACTTC. Translation: CASSPGQLAKNIQYF. This chain links TRBV5-1 with TRBJ2-4; 7 nucleotides line up with TRBD1. Germline values: CDR1 SGHRS, CDR2 YFSETQ. The CDR3 length is 15 residues. V dropped 4 bases and J dropped 0; count of bases not matched to a gene: 4.

The gene calls are TRBV2 and TRBJ1-6; D is ambiguous. V was clipped by 5 bases and J by 8 bases, with 10 bases between them. CDR1 is SNHLY and CDR2 is FYNNEI in the germline V gene. The CDR3 runs to 13 residues. The CDR3 DNA is TGTGCCAGCAGTAAAAGATCGGATTCACCCCTCCACTTT. This encodes CASSKRSDSPLHF.

The J gene is TRBJ2-7, the V gene TRBV9; 10 bases map to TRBD1. The J segment lost 6 bases and the V segment lost 3 bases, leaving 6 bases of the junction unmatched. This CDR3 contains 14 residues. CDR1 and CDR2 (germline): SGDLS, YYNGEE. The CDR3 here is CASSGRDRGTEQYF. CDR3 DNA: TGTGCCAGCAGCGGCCGGGACAGGGGTACCGAGCAGTACTTC.

This chain connects TRBV2 to TRBJ2-5; 12 nucleotides match TRBD2. CDR1 SNHLY and CDR2 FYNNEI come from the germline V gene. J lost 5 bases, V lost 4 bases, and 2 bases had no gene match. This CDR3 region has 14 residues. This CDR3 is CASSGTSGVETQYF. CDR3 DNA: TGTGCCAGCAGTGGGACTAGCGGGGTTGAGACCCAGTACTTC.

The rearrangement uses TRBV4-1 and TRBJ2-1; TRBD1 agrees at 9 bases. Looked up from germline, CDR1 is MGHRA and CDR2 is YSYEKL. This CDR3 is built from 16 residues. The trim removed 1 base at V and 8 bases at J, leaving 9 bases unmatched. The CDR3 region is CASSQVPGQGLDEQFF. In DNA, the CDR3 is TGCGCCAGCAGCCAAGTACCGGGACAGGGTTTAGATGAGCAGTTCTTC.

The chain is built from TRBV2 and TRBJ2-7, with a tentative D call TRBD1 (6 bases). The germline gives CDR1 SNHLY, CDR2 FYNNEI. Trimming pared 4 bases from V and 3 bases from J, leaving 10 bases between. CDR3 length: 13 amino acids. The CDR3 sequence: CASSVDRFYEQYF. CDR3 bases: TGTGCCAGCAGTGTTGACAGGTTCTACGAGCAGTACTTC.

The rearrangement uses TRBV5-1 and TRBJ2-7; 7 nucleotides line up with TRBD1. With 2 bases clipped from V and 5 bases from J, the junction kept 13 bases outside the gene matches. From germline, CDR1 is SGHRS and CDR2 YFSETQ. The length of the CDR3 is 16 residues. The CDR3 is CASSFPLSTGIHEQYF. The CDR3 bases are TGCGCCAGCAGCTTCCCCCTCTCGACAGGGATCCACGAGCAGTACTTC.

The chain employs TRBV29-1 and TRBJ2-5; a possible D gene is TRBD1 (6 bases). Trimming shortened V by 0 bases and J by 5 bases, and 13 bases separated the two germline ends. Per germline, CDR1 SQVTM and CDR2 ANQGSEA. CDR3 length equals 14 residues. CDR3 sequence reads: CSVEDRGRRETQYF. The CDR3 coding sequence is TGCAGCGTTGAAGACAGGGGTAGGAGGGAGACCCAGTACTTC.

This chain connects TRBV4-1 to TRBJ2-1; no clear D. V shed 3 bases and J shed 6 bases, with 12 bases lying between them. In germline, CDR1 is MGHRA, CDR2 YSYEKL. This CDR3 has 14 residues. The CDR3 DNA reads as TGCGCCAGCAGCCAGGGTACAGTGACCAATGAGCAGTTCTTC. Translation: CASSQGTVTNEQFF.

The V gene is TRBV11-3, the J gene TRBJ2-1; 9 nucleotides agree with TRBD1. Trimming removed 10 bases from V and 9 bases from J; junction bases left unmatched: 10. This CDR3 is built from 13 residues. The germline CDR1 and CDR2 sequences are SGHNT and YENEEA. CDR3 loop: CAKLKQGAIEQFF. DNA for the CDR3: TGTGCCAAACTCAAACAGGGGGCCATTGAGCAGTTCTTC.

The chain uses TRBV12-3 or TRBV12-4 and TRBJ2-2, with a tentative D call TRBD2 (5 bases). This CDR3 has 13 residues. V lost 7 bases and J lost 7, with 13 bases in between. CDR3 DNA: TGTGCCAGCACAACCTCAGAGGGCGGGGAGCTGTTTTTT. The encoded protein is CASTTSEGGELFF.

The V call is TRBV7-2, the J call TRBJ2-3, with 7 bases identical to TRBD1. V was clipped by 4 bases and J by 2 bases; unmatched bases: 3. Germline assignment: CDR1 SGHTA and CDR2 FQGNSA. This CDR3 region has 14 residues. The chain's CDR3 is CASSSGQTTDTQYF. The CDR3 region has the DNA TGTGCCAGCAGCTCGGGACAGACCACAGATACGCAGTATTTT. Based on the CDR3 plus reference TRBV7-2 and TRBJ2-3, the full variable domain is GAGVSQSPSNKVTEKGKDVELRCDPISGHTALYWYRQSLGQGLEFLIYFQGNSAPDKSGLPSDRFSAERTGGSVSTLTIQRTQQEDSAVYLCASSSGQTTDTQYFGPGTRLTVL.

The rearrangement joins TRBV11-3 to TRBJ2-7; the match to TRBD2 covers 14 bases. The CDR3 is 14 amino acids. Trimming removed 5 bases from V and 6 bases from J; junction bases left unmatched: 3. Germline lookup yields CDR1 SGHNT and CDR2 YENEEA. The CDR3 nucleotides are TGTGCCAGCAGCCGGACTAGCGGGAGGATCGAGCAGTACTTC. Residues: CASSRTSGRIEQYF.

The J gene is TRBJ2-3, the V gene TRBV6-5; D may be TRBD2 (6 bases). The CDR3 contains 14 residues. Germline CDR1 is MNHEY and CDR2 is SVGAGI. The ends were cut back, 0 bases at V and 4 bases at J, with 8 bases in the middle. This chain's CDR3 is CASSYSGGADTQYF. The CDR3 nucleotides read TGTGCCAGCAGTTACTCGGGCGGGGCAGATACGCAGTATTTT.